These 25 T cell receptor beta chains came from one sample sequenced in a study of blood T cells in healthy people across ages (dated by TCRdb to 2015 to 2017). Library preparation was by 5' RACE. A second PCR of 7 to 11 cycles was performed with a sample-barcoded 5' primer and a J-beta primer mix. The public reads were reprocessed in TCRdb via fastp at Q25 and MiXCR, keeping in-frame beta chains. CDR3 protein sequences are deduplicated, and each keeps its most common genes and DNA. In all, the sample holds 1.8 million or so distinct CDR3 sequences, and approximately 39% of those were seen once. The ten largest make up approximately 22% of the sample. The specimen sequenced was blood. The receptors were sampled from a human donor in good health.

V is TRBV3-1 and J is TRBJ2-1; no reliable D call. Germline V gene lookup returns CDR1 LGHDT and CDR2 YNNKEL (reference sequence). V dropped 6 bases and J dropped 9 bases, with 15 bases sitting between them. The CDR3 extends over 13 amino acids. The CDR3 DNA reads TGTGCCAGCAGTTTCGGGCCCCGGGTTGAGCAGTTCTTC. Translating it yields CASSFGPRVEQFF.

The chain uses TRBV5-8 and TRBJ2-7; D not certain. Germline V gene sequence: CDR1 SGHTS, CDR2 YDEGEE. The V end was cut by 0 bases, the J end by 0 bases, with 13 bases between. The CDR3 is made up of 16 amino acids. The CDR3 sequence: CASSLGIGLTSYEQYF. The CDR3 nucleotides read TGTGCCAGCAGCTTGGGGATCGGGCTTACCTCCTACGAGCAGTACTTC.

The genes are TRBV28 and TRBJ2-4; 13 nucleotides line up with TRBD2. Germline CDR1 is MDHEN and CDR2 is SYDVKM. J gave up 0 bases and V 6 bases, and 8 bases lay outside the gene matches. CDR3 length equals 18 residues. The CDR3 reads CASSSGLAGTLAKNIQYF. In DNA form, the CDR3 reads TGTGCCAGCAGCTCGGGACTAGCGGGGACTCTAGCCAAAAACATTCAGTACTTC.

This clonotype was detected only a few times. The rearrangement links TRBV4-2 to TRBJ2-3; 7 bases are a match to TRBD2. The CDR3 length is 16 residues. Losses at the gene ends were 3 bases for V and 2 bases for J; bases not matched to a gene: 8. Germline V gene sequence: CDR1 LGHNA, CDR2 YNFKEQ. CDR3 DNA sequence: TGTGCCAGCAGCCACCTAGCGGACGGATCCACAGATACGCAGTATTTT. The encoded protein is CASSHLADGSTDTQYF.

The chain carries TRBV20-1 and TRBJ1-2; 7 bases align to TRBD1. J lost 7 bases, V lost 5 bases, and 19 bases had no gene match. The CDR3 is made up of 16 amino acids. Per the germline V gene, CDR1 is DFQATT and CDR2 is SNEGSKA (reference sequence). Written as DNA, the CDR3 is TGCAGTGCTTTAACAGGGGCCCCCTTCTTGGTGGGTGGCTACACCTTC. Its translation is CSALTGAPFLVGGYTF.

This chain connects TRBV9 to TRBJ1-2; D perhaps matches TRBD1 (6 bases). Trimming pared 0 bases from V and 3 bases from J, leaving 15 bases between. The CDR3 contains 16 residues. Germline V gene lookup returns CDR1 SGDLS and CDR2 YYNGEE. CDR3 DNA sequence: TGTGCCAGCAGCGTAGCTGTTGCGGGGGGCGACTATGGCTACACCTTC. It translates to CASSVAVAGGDYGYTF.

This chain joins TRBV6-1 and TRBJ2-5, with D maybe TRBD1 (5 bases). With 10 bases removed from V and 1 base from J, the gap between germline ends came to 16 bases. Per germline, CDR1 MNHNS and CDR2 SASEGT. The CDR3 length is 14 residues. CDR3 sequence: CATYSTAIQETQYF. The CDR3 nucleotides are TGTGCCACGTACTCGACAGCGATCCAAGAGACCCAGTACTTC.

The chain carries TRBV20-1 and TRBJ2-1; 8 nucleotides align to TRBD2. This CDR3 is built from 15 residues. V was pared by 4 bases and J by 2 bases, with 7 bases of the junction left unmatched. Germline V lookup: CDR1 DFQATT, CDR2 SNEGSKA (reference sequence). Written as DNA, the CDR3 is TGCAGTGCTACGTCCCGGGGGGGCGCCTACAATGAGCAGTTCTTC. The encoded protein is CSATSRGGAYNEQFF.

To note about this clonotype: Germline is not matched at one junction end, which may reflect a read error. The J gene is TRBJ1-4, the V gene TRBV12-3 or TRBV12-4; weak D call: TRBD1 (5 bases). This CDR3 is 14 amino acids long. The CDR3 nucleotides are TGTGCCGGCAGTTACGGGACGTTCGGTGAAAAACTGTTTTTT. As protein: CAGSYGTFGEKLFF.

The chain is built from TRBV23-1 and TRBJ2-4; D unresolved. TRBV23-1 is sorted into the ORF group, with uncertain function. V lost 1 base, J lost 5 bases, and 21 bases lay in between. The CDR3 length is 18 residues. The CDR3 sequence: CASSQCAHCCRTENIQYF. The CDR3 coding sequence is TGCGCCAGCAGTCAATGTGCCCATTGTTGCAGGACGGAAAACATTCAGTACTTC.

The chain links TRBV20-1 to TRBJ2-3; 8 bases fit TRBD1. J was trimmed by 1 base and V by 6 bases; bases with no gene match: 9. CDR1 and CDR2 (germline): DFQATT, SNEGSKA (reference sequence). The CDR3 runs 15 residues. CDR3 DNA: TGCAGTGCGGCCATCAGGGGGCCCGGCACAGATACGCAGTATTTT. Translation gives CSAAIRGPGTDTQYF.

This clonotype was observed a handful of times. The chain is built from TRBV3-1 and TRBJ2-4; D ambiguous. Germline V lookup: CDR1 LGHDT, CDR2 YNNKEL (reference sequence). V lost 4 bases and J 1 base, leaving 14 bases between the germline ends. The CDR3 contains 16 residues. DNA for the CDR3: TGTGCCAGCAGCCCCCCTGAGAGCGCTGCCAAAAACATTCAGTACTTC. Residues: CASSPPESAAKNIQYF.

This clonotype showed up just a few times. The chain is built from TRBV7-2 and TRBJ1-4; D is ambiguous. This CDR3 has 12 residues. CDR1 and CDR2 (germline): SGHTA, FQGNSA. Trimming stripped 1 base from V and 11 bases from J, with 8 bases between. CDR3 DNA: TGTGCCAGCAGCTTAGATTCGGGGAAACTGTTTTTT. It is translated as CASSLDSGKLFF.

This clonotype showed up many times. This chain connects TRBV29-1 to TRBJ1-2; D not certain. Trimming pared 7 bases from V and 11 bases from J, leaving 14 bases between. CDR3 length: 10 amino acids. Germline V gene data show CDR1 as SQVTM and CDR2 as ANQGSEA. The DNA of the CDR3 is TGCAGCGCCGGATCGGTGCTTTACACCTTC. Its protein product is CSAGSVLYTF. Combining the CDR3 with reference TRBV29-1 and TRBJ1-2 gives the whole variable domain SAVISQKPSRDICQRGTSLTIQCQVDSQVTMMFWYRQQPGQSLTLIATANQGSEATYESGFVIDKFPISRPNLTFSTLTVSNMSPEDSSIYLCSAGSVLYTFGSGTRLTVV.

This clonotype was counted only a few times. The chain recombines TRBV5-4 with TRBJ1-2, with D tentatively TRBD1 (5 bases). Germline V gene sequence: CDR1 SGHNT, CDR2 YYREEE (reference sequence). Deletions cut 0 bases from V and 4 bases from J, with 16 bases between. The CDR3 has 16 residues. CDR3 sequence: CASSLDSGRRSYGYTF. The CDR3 DNA reads TGTGCCAGCAGCTTGGATTCAGGGCGGAGGAGCTATGGCTACACCTTC.

This clonotype has only a few counts. The V and J genes are TRBV6-2 or TRBV6-3 and TRBJ2-5; maybe TRBD1 (5 bases). Germline V lookup: CDR1 MNHEY, CDR2 SVGEGT. The CDR3 extends over 14 amino acids. V was shortened by 6 bases and J by 7 bases, with 18 bases between the two germline ends. The DNA of the CDR3 is TGTGCCAGCAGGACCGTAACGGACAATTGGACCCAGTACTTC. As protein: CASRTVTDNWTQYF.

The chain has TRBV4-3 and TRBJ1-1; D uncertain. The CDR3 has 15 residues. CDR1 is LGHNA and CDR2 is YSLEER in the germline V gene. V lost 0 bases, J lost 1 base, and 9 bases lay in between. The DNA for the CDR3 is TGCGCCAGCAGCCAAGATTGGTCGGGGAACACTGAAGCTTTCTTT. It yields the protein CASSQDWSGNTEAFF.

This clonotype is labeled as medium-sized (0.01 to 0.1%). The rearrangement joins TRBV29-1 to TRBJ2-5, with D unclear. With 7 bases removed from V and 0 bases from J, the gap between germline ends came to 6 bases. Germline CDR1 is SQVTM and CDR2 is ANQGSEA. The CDR3 has 11 residues. Here the CDR3 reads CSGLYQETQYF. DNA of the CDR3: TGCAGCGGCCTTTACCAAGAGACCCAGTACTTC.

The chain combines TRBV27 with TRBJ1-6, with 10 bases matching TRBD1. CDR1 and CDR2 (germline): MNHEY, SMNVEV (reference sequence). With 4 bases clipped from V and 10 bases from J, the junction kept 13 bases outside the gene matches. The CDR3 spans 17 residues. In DNA, the CDR3 is TGTGCCAGCAGTTCCCTCCGGGACAGGGGAATTGACTCACCCCTCCACTTT. Protein sequence: CASSSLRDRGIDSPLHF.

V usage is TRBV4-3 and J usage is TRBJ1-2; 8 bases fit TRBD1. CDR1 is LGHNA, CDR2 YSLEER, per germline. V dropped 0 bases and J dropped 8; count of bases not matched to a gene: 14. This CDR3 has 17 amino acids. The CDR3, as DNA: TGCGCCAGCAGCCAAGAGGGAGGACAGGGACGATGGCGGGGCTACACCTTC. The encoded protein is CASSQEGGQGRWRGYTF.

This clonotype was seen ten or more times. CDR3 loop: CASSLRQGAGYTF. CDR3 DNA: TGTGCCAGCAGCCTACGACAGGGGGCTGGCTACACCTTC. This chain connects TRBV7-2 to TRBJ1-2, with 10 nucleotides matching TRBD1. The CDR3 is 13 residues long. CDR1 and CDR2 (germline): SGHTA, FQGNSA. Trimming cost V 5 bases and J 7 bases; bases outside gene matches: 4.

This clonotype came up a few times. J is TRBJ2-5 and V is TRBV12-3 or TRBV12-4, with TRBD1 matching over 8 bases. This CDR3 is built from 16 residues. V was clipped by 6 bases and J by 3 bases; unmatched bases: 12. CDR3 nucleotide sequence: TGTGCCAGCAGACCCTTGGACAGGGAAAAGGAAGAGACCCAGTACTTC. It is translated as CASRPLDREKEETQYF.

The chain links TRBV15 to TRBJ2-4, with D hard to call. Germline loops: CDR1 LNHNV, CDR2 YYDKDF (reference sequence). Trimming shortened V by 0 bases and J by 0 bases, and 12 bases separated the two germline ends. The CDR3 runs to 17 residues. The CDR3: CATSRDNGKLAKNIQYF. CDR3 nucleotides: TGTGCCACCAGCAGAGATAACGGAAAACTAGCCAAAAACATTCAGTACTTC.

This clonotype was seen more than once but under ten times. J is TRBJ2-4 and V is TRBV7-9, with 7 bases identical to TRBD2. The CDR3 covers 16 residues. Per the germline V gene, CDR1 is SEHNR and CDR2 is FQNEAQ (reference sequence). Trimming removed 6 bases from V and 5 bases from J; junction bases left unmatched: 13. This CDR3 reads CASSDGRGFQENIQYF. The CDR3 nucleotides read TGTGCCAGCAGTGATGGGCGGGGGTTCCAAGAAAACATTCAGTACTTC.

This clonotype was recorded a few times. The V and J genes are TRBV4-2 and TRBJ2-7; 10 bases match TRBD2. Losses at the gene ends were 0 bases for V and 0 bases for J; bases not matched to a gene: 8. Germline values: CDR1 LGHNA, CDR2 YNFKEQ. CDR3 length equals 18 residues. CDR3 in amino acids: CASSQDVYSGGTSYEQYF. For the CDR3, the DNA is TGTGCCAGCAGCCAAGACGTCTATAGCGGGGGGACCTCCTACGAGCAGTACTTC.